The source of this TCR beta chain is a study of identical twins. This clonotype was observed at least ten times. The length of the CDR3 is 14 residues. V gave up 6 bases and J gave up 7 bases, with 21 bases separating them. Per the germline V gene, CDR1 is SQVTM and CDR2 is ANQGSEA. TCRdb fed the 5' RACE reads into MiXCR, producing one record per CDR3 protein. The sample shows hundreds of thousands of distinct CDR3 sequences, 9.5% of them seen only once. This same sample was also part of a study on yellow fever vaccine responses in identical twins.

The TCR was taken from a woman aged 18-29 years in good health. The chain has TRBV29-1 and TRBJ1-2; TRBD1 might be the D (5 bases). The source material was CD8+ T cells sorted from blood. The CDR3 nucleotides read TGCAGCGTCAGCCGGGATCGGGCTGGGGGTGGCTACACCTTC. Residues: CSVSRDRAGGGYTF.